Presented here are 5 T cell receptor beta chains from one specimen sequenced in a study of identical twins. MiXCR, applied by TCRdb to the 5' RACE reads, yields one record per CDR3 protein. This table has hundreds of thousands of distinct CDR3 sequences, 8% to 9% appearing once. The sample was also reused in another study, on yellow fever vaccine responses in identical twins.

Sequencing was done on a sample of memory (CD45RO+) T cells sorted from blood. The source of these receptors is a woman aged 18-29 years in good health.

This clonotype was recorded a few times. The gene calls are TRBV20-1 and TRBJ1-1, with 9 nucleotides matching TRBD1. This CDR3 is built from 14 residues. Germline CDR1 reads DFQATT; CDR2 reads SNEGSKA (reference sequence). The J segment lost 3 bases and the V segment lost 6 bases, leaving 8 bases of the junction unmatched. CDR3: CSARQGDRYTEAFF. The CDR3 region has the DNA TGCAGTGCAAGACAGGGGGATAGGTACACTGAAGCTTTCTTT.

This clonotype was observed at least ten times. The J gene is TRBJ2-1, the V gene TRBV4-1, with 10 bases matching TRBD2. V was pared by 0 bases and J by 7 bases, with 9 bases of the junction left unmatched. The CDR3 loop spans 17 amino acids. Per germline, CDR1 MGHRA and CDR2 YSYEKL. CDR3 protein: CASSQDPPGGLANEQFF. Here the CDR3 DNA reads TGCGCCAGCAGCCAAGATCCCCCGGGGGGACTAGCGAATGAGCAGTTCTTC.

This rearrangement joins TRBV2 to TRBJ1-1; D gene unclear. This CDR3 region has 13 residues. V shed 6 bases and J shed 3 bases, with 11 bases lying between them. Germline V lookup: CDR1 SNHLY, CDR2 FYNNEI. Here the CDR3 reads CASSPASDTEAFF. CDR3 nucleotide sequence: TGTGCCAGCAGCCCGGCGTCGGACACTGAAGCTTTCTTT. The full variable domain, completed using reference TRBV2 and TRBJ1-1, is EPEVTQTPSHQVTQMGQEVILRCVPISNHLYFYWYRQILGQKVEFLVSFYNNEISEKSEIFDDQFSVERPDGSNFTLKIRSTKLEDSAMYFCASSPASDTEAFFGQGTRLTVV.

This clonotype was seen more than once but under ten times. This chain joins TRBV3-1 and TRBJ2-5; 11 bases match TRBD2. The V gene's germline CDR1 is LGHDT and CDR2 YNNKEL (reference sequence). V shed 3 bases and J 0 bases; nucleotides not matched to a gene: 15. The CDR3 has 20 residues. This CDR3 reads CASSQRGRVTSGANQETQYF. The CDR3 DNA sequence: TGTGCCAGCAGCCAGAGGGGGAGGGTGACTAGCGGGGCCAACCAAGAGACCCAGTACTTC.

This clonotype occurred a few times. The chain combines TRBV6-5 with TRBJ2-3; a possible D gene is TRBD2 (5 bases). V was shortened by 4 bases and J by 1 base, with 9 bases between the two germline ends. The CDR3 totals 14 residues. Germline V CDR1 and CDR2: MNHEY, SVGAGI. CDR3 in DNA: TGTGCCAGCAGTTTTATGGGAGGCACAGATACGCAGTATTTT. It specifies CASSFMGGTDTQYF.